This T cell receptor beta chain was documented in a study of T cell repertoires in cytomegalovirus infection. V was pared by 11 bases and J by 3 bases, with 9 bases of the junction left unmatched. The CDR3 consists of 14 residues. CDR1 and CDR2 (germline): SGHVS, FNYEAQ. This clonotype turned up a few times. TCRdb used MiXCR to reprocess the reads, holding one entry per CDR3 protein. The repertoire holds some 440,000 distinct CDR3 sequences, with roughly 31% as singletons. The chain couples TRBV7-6 to TRBJ2-2; 7 nucleotides match TRBD1. The sequencing input was PBMCs. This TCR was recovered from a human donor in good health (CMV status not recorded). Some clones in this sample may be carry-over from other donors' samples. The CDR3 loop is CAQHRQGYTGELFF. In DNA, the CDR3 is TGTGCCCAGCATAGACAGGGATACACCGGGGAGCTGTTTTTT.